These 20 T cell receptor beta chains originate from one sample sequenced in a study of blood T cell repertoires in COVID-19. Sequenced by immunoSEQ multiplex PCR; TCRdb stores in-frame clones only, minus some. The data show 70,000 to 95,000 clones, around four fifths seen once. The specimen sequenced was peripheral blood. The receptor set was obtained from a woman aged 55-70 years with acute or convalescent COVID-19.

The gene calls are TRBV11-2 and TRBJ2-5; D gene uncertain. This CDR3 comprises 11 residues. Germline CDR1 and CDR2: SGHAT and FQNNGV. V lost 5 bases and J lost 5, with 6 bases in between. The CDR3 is CASSLRETQYF. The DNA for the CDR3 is TGTGCCAGCAGCCTCAGGGAGACCCAGTACTTC.

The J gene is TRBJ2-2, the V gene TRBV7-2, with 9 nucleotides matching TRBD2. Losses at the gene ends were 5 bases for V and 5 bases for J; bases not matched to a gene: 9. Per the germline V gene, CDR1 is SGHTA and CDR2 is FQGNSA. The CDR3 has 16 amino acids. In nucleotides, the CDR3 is TGTGCCAGCAGCCTTCAGGCTAGCGGGATAACCGGGGAGCTGTTTTTT. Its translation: CASSLQASGITGELFF. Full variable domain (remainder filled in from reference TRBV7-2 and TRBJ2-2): GAGVSQSPSNKVTEKGKDVELRCDPISGHTALYWYRQSLGQGLEFLIYFQGNSAPDKSGLPSDRFSAERTGGSVSTLTIQRTQQEDSAVYLCASSLQASGITGELFFGEGSRLTVL.

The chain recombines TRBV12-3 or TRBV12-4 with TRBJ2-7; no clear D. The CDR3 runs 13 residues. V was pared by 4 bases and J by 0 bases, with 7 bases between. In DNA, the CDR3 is TGTGCCAGCAGTTCTCGTCCCTCCTACGAGCAGTACTTC. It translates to CASSSRPSYEQYF.

Written as DNA, the CDR3 is TGTGCCAGCAGTTTATCCCTTACGACAGGTCGCCGGTCTGGAAACACCATATATTTT. Translating gives CASSLSLTTGRRSGNTIYF. J is TRBJ1-3 and V is TRBV27; perhaps TRBD1 as D (6 bases). Trimming shortened V by 0 bases and J by 1 base, and 19 bases separated the two germline ends. The length of the CDR3 is 19 residues. The germline gives CDR1 MNHEY, CDR2 SMNVEV (reference sequence).

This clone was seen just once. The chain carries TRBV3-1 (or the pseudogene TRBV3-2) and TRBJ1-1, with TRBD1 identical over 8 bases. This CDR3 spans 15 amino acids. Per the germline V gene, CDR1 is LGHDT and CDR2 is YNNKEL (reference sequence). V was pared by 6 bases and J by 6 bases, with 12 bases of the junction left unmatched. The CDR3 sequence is CASRSRTGFAAEAFF. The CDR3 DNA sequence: TGTGCCAGCAGGTCCCGGACAGGGTTTGCTGCTGAAGCTTTCTTT.

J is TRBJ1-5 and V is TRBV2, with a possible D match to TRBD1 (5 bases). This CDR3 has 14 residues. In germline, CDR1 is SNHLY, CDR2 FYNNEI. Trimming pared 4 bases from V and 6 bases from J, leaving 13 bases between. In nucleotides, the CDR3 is TGTGCCAGCAGTGCGGGGGGGTTCAGTCAGCCCCAGCATTTT. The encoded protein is CASSAGGFSQPQHF.

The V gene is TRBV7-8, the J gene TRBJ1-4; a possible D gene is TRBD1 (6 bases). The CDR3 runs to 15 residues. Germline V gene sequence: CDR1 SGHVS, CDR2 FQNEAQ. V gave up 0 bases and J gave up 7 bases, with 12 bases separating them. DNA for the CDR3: TGTGCCAGCAGCTTAGCCGCAGGGGCGGGTGAAAAACTGTTTTTT. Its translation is CASSLAAGAGEKLFF.

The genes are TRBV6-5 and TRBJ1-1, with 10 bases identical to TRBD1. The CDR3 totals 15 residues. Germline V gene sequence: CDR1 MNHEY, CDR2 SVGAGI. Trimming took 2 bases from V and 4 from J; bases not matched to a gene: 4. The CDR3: CASSYQDRGGTEAFF. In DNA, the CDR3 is TGTGCCAGCAGTTACCAGGACAGGGGGGGCACTGAAGCTTTCTTT.

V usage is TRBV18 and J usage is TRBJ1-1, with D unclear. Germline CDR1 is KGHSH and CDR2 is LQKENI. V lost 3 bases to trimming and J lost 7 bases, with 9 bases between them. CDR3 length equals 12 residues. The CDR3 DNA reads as TGTGCCAGCTCACCTTACCTGAGTGAAGCTTTCTTT. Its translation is CASSPYLSEAFF.

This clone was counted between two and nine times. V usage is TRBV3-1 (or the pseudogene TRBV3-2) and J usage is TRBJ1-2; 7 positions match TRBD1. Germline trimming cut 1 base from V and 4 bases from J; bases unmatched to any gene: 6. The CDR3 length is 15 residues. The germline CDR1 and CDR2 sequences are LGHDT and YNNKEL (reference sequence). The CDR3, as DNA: TGTGCCAGCAGCCAAGGGACAGGTTTGTCCTATGGCTACACCTTC. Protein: CASSQGTGLSYGYTF.

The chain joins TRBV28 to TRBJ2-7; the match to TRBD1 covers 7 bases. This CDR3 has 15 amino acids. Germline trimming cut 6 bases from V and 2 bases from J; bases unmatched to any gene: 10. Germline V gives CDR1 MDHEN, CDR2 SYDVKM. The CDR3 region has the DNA TGTGCCAGCAGCCCAGGCACAGGGGTCCCCTACGAGCAGTACTTC. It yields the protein CASSPGTGVPYEQYF.

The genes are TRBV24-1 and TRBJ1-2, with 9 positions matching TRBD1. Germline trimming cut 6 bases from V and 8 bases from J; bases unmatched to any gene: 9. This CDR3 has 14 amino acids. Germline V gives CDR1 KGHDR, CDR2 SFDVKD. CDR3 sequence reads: CATSNRDRVGGYTF. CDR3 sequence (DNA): TGTGCCACCAGTAACAGGGACAGGGTAGGCGGCTACACCTTC.

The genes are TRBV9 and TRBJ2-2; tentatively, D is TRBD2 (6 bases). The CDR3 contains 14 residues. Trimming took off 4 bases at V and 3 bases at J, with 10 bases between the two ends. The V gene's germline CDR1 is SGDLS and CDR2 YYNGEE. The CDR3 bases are TGTGCCAGCAGCCCGAGGAGGGACACCGGGGAGCTGTTTTTT. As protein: CASSPRRDTGELFF. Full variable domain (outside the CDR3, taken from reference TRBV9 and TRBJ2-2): DSGVTQTPKHLITATGQRVTLRCSPRSGDLSVYWYQQSLDQGLQFLIQYYNGEERAKGNILERFSAQQFPDLHSELNLSSLELGDSALYFCASSPRRDTGELFFGEGSRLTVL.

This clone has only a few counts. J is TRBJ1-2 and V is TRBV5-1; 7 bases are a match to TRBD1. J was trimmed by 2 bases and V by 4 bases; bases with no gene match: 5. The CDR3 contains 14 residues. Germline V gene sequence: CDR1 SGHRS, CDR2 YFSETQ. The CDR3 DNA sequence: TGCGCCAGCAGCCAGACAGGGACGAACTATGGCTACACCTTC. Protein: CASSQTGTNYGYTF. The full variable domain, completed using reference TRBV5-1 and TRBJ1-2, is KAGVTQTPRYLIKTRGQQVTLSCSPISGHRSVSWYQQTPGQGLQFLFEYFSETQRNKGNFPGRFSGRQFSNSRSEMNVSTLELGDSALYLCASSQTGTNYGYTFGSGTRLTVV.

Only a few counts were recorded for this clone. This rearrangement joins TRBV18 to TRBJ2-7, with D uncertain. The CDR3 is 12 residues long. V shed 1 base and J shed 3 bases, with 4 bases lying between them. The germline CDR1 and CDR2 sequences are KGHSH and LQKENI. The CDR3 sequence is CASSPLGYEQYF. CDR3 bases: TGTGCCAGCTCACCACTCGGCTACGAGCAGTACTTC.

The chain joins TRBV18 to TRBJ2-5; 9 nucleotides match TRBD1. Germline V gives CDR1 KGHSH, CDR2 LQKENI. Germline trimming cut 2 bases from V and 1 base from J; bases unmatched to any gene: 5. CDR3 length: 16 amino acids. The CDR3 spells CASSPRTGDFQETQYF. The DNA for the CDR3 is TGTGCCAGCTCACCAAGGACAGGGGACTTCCAAGAGACCCAGTACTTC.

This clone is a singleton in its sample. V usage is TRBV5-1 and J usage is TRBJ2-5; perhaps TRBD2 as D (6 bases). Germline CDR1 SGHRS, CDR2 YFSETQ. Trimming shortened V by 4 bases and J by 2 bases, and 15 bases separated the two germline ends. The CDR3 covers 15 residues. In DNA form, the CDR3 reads TGCGCCAGCAGCCGCAATTGGGCGGGACAAGAGACCCAGTACTTC. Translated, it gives CASSRNWAGQETQYF.

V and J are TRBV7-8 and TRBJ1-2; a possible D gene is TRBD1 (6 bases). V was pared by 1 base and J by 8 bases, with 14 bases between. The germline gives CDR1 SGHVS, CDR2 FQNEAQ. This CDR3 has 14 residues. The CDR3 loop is CASSLVLAGEGYTF. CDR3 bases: TGTGCCAGCAGCTTAGTTTTGGCAGGGGAGGGCTACACCTTC.

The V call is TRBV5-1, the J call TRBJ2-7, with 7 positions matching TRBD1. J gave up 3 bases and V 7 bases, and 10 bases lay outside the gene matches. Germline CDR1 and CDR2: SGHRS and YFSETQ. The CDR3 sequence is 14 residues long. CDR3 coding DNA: TGCGCCAGCGCCAAACCGGGACAGAACTACGAGCAGTACTTC. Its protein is CASAKPGQNYEQYF.

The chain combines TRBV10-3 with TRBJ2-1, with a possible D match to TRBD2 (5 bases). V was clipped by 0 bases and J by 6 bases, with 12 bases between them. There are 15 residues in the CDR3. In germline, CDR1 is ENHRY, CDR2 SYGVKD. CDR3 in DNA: TGTGCCATCAGTGAGTCTCCGGGAATTAGCAATGAGCAGTTCTTC. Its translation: CAISESPGISNEQFF.